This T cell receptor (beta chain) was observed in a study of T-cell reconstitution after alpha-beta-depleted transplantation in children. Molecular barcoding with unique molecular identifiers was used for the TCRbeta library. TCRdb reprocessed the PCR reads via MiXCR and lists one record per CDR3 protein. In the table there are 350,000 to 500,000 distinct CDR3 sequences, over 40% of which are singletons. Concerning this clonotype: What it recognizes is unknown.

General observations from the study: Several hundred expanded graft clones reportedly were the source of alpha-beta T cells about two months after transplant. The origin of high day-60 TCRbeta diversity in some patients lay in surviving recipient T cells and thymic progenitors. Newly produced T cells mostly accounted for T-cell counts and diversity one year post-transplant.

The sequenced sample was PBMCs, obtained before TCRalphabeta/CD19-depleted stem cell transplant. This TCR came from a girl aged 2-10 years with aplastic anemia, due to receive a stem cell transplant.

For the CDR3, the DNA is TGTGCCAGCAGTTTTTATAGCGGGAGAGAACGGCAAGAGACCCAGTACTTC. Translated, it gives CASSFYSGRERQETQYF. The chain couples TRBV28 to TRBJ2-5; 9 bases fit TRBD2. Germline CDR1 MDHEN, CDR2 SYDVKM. J was trimmed by 2 bases and V by 3 bases; bases with no gene match: 10. The CDR3 extends over 17 amino acids.